This TCR beta chain derives from a study of blood T cell repertoires in COVID-19. Repertoires were generated with immunoSEQ multiplex PCR, while TCRdb's copy carries only in-frame clones and drops some. The table includes about 210,000 clones, roughly 94% detected once. The V segment lost 0 bases and the J segment 5 bases; nucleotides outside the gene matches: 3. CDR3 size: 14 residues. Germline loops: CDR1 SGDLS, CDR2 YYNGEE. The source is a young man with acute or convalescent COVID-19. The chain links TRBV9 to TRBJ2-5; 8 nucleotides line up with TRBD1. Sequenced: peripheral blood. The CDR3: CASSVGTGRETQYF. The CDR3 DNA is TGTGCCAGCAGCGTAGGGACAGGGCGGGAGACCCAGTACTTC.